A selection of T cell receptor beta chains follows, all from one sample in a study of T-cell memory formation after mild COVID-19. MiXCR, applied by TCRdb to the 5' RACE reads, yields one record per CDR3 protein. Of about 400,000 distinct CDR3 sequences in the sample, more than 20% were seen once. Sequencing was performed on PBMCs or a T cell subset sorted from them (not recorded which). The source is an adult woman who had mild COVID-19 (a few samples of this study predate the infection). Cell type and time point are not known. Each CDR3 is given with its conserved first and last residue. D genes are given only for firm matches. The size field is filled for only some rows; it gives once, few, many or a size class.

j_gene,abundance,d_gene,v_gene,len,CDR3aa,CDR3nt
TRBJ2-4,-,-,TRBV20-1,11,CSAGRGNIQYF,TGCAGTGCAGGCAGGGGTAACATTCAGTACTTC
TRBJ1-2,-,-,TRBV3-1,13,CASSPGVDYGYTF,TGTGCCAGCAGCCCGGGTGTGGACTATGGCTACACCTTC
TRBJ2-7,many,TRBD2,TRBV7-9,14,CASSSGTNDYEQYF,TGTGCCAGCAGCTCCGGGACTAACGACTACGAGCAGTACTTC
TRBJ1-1,few,-,TRBV9,14,CASSVDGGSTEAFF,TGTGCCAGCAGCGTAGATGGCGGAAGCACTGAAGCTTTCTTT
TRBJ1-1,few,-,TRBV7-9,12,CASSASGAEAFF,TGTGCCAGCAGCGCGAGCGGTGCAGAAGCTTTCTTT
TRBJ1-6,-,-,TRBV9,15,CASSVAVGDLSPLHF,TGTGCCAGCAGCGTAGCGGTAGGGGATCTATCACCCCTCCACTTT
TRBJ2-5,-,TRBD2,TRBV5-1,16,CASSHGSTSAVETQYF,TGCGCCAGCAGCCATGGGTCGACTAGCGCAGTGGAGACCCAGTACTTC
TRBJ2-1,-,-,TRBV24-1,13,CATSDPIANEQFF,TGTGCCACCAGTGACCCGATCGCGAATGAGCAGTTCTTC
TRBJ2-1,-,-,TRBV20-1,15,CSARDWQGGRNEQFF,TGCAGTGCTAGAGATTGGCAGGGGGGAAGGAATGAGCAGTTCTTC
TRBJ2-7,few,TRBD1,TRBV24-1,15,CATSDSRTGGYEQYF,TGTGCCACCAGTGATTCCCGGACAGGGGGCTACGAGCAGTACTTC
TRBJ2-2,-,-,TRBV12-3/TRBV12-4,14,CASSSGGVGGELFF,TGTGCCAGCAGTTCCGGGGGAGTTGGCGGGGAGCTGTTTTTT
TRBJ2-1,many,TRBD2,TRBV4-1,14,CASSLAGVYNEQFF,TGCGCCAGCAGCCTAGCGGGGGTGTACAATGAGCAGTTCTTC
TRBJ1-1,many,TRBD1,TRBV6-5,15,CASSRTGGLNTEAFF,TGTGCCAGCAGTCGCACAGGGGGTCTTAACACTGAAGCTTTCTTT
TRBJ1-1,-,-,TRBV6-5,15,CASKWGSGMNTEAFF,TGTGCCAGCAAATGGGGTAGTGGCATGAACACTGAAGCTTTCTTT
TRBJ2-1,-,-,TRBV5-1,15,CASSLAIGESNEQFF,TGCGCCAGCAGCTTGGCGATCGGGGAAAGCAATGAGCAGTTCTTC